This T cell receptor beta chain was recovered during a study of a mutant IDH1 vaccine in newly diagnosed glioma. This CDR3 region has 11 residues. V was trimmed by 1 base and J by 5 bases, leaving 1 base between them. Germline V gene lookup returns CDR1 KGHSH and CDR2 LQKENI. The time point was: baseline, week 1 (first vaccination visit). Regarding treatment: pre-vaccination baseline after standard-of-care therapy. This clone showed up just once. Profiled with immunoSEQ multiplex PCR; TCRdb holds only in-frame clones, not every one. The repertoire has 30,000 to 40,000 clones, approximately 78% of them found once; the top ten carry less than 9.5%.

The chain joins TRBV18 to TRBJ2-3, with unresolved D. This TCR was recovered from a man aged 40-50 years with glioma. Some clones in this sample may be carry-over from other donors' samples. The sample was PBMCs, taken from a glioma patient treated with radiotherapy, temozolomide or both. In nucleotides, the CDR3 is TGTGCCAGCTCACCACAAGATACGCAGTATTTT. This translates into CASSPQDTQYF.